Below are 30 T cell receptor beta chains sequenced from a single sample in a study of blood T cell repertoires in COVID-19. The assay was immunoSEQ multiplex PCR, and TCRdb's table has in-frame clones only and misses some. The sample holds fewer than 600,000 clones, more than 75% seen once. The sequenced sample consisted of PBMCs or T cells enriched from blood (not recorded which). These receptors came from a woman aged 40 to 50 who had recovered from COVID-19.

The chain recombines TRBV13 with TRBJ2-7; 8 bases fit TRBD1. The CDR3 is 15 residues long. Germline-derived CDR1 and CDR2 are PRHDT and FYEKMQ (reference sequence). Trimming removed 5 bases from V and 6 bases from J; junction bases left unmatched: 12. The DNA of the CDR3 is TGTGCCAGCAGCACCCGGACAGGGAAGTTCGTCGAGCAGTACTTC. Amino acid sequence: CASSTRTGKFVEQYF.

Only one count was recorded for this clone. The rearrangement joins TRBV13 to TRBJ2-7; the match to TRBD2 covers 13 bases. The V and J ends lost 0 bases and 5 bases, in that order; junction bases with no gene match: 4. Germline loops: CDR1 PRHDT, CDR2 FYEKMQ (reference sequence). The CDR3 spans 16 residues. The CDR3 loop is CASSLGRLAGGHEQYF. As DNA, the CDR3 is TGTGCCAGCAGCTTAGGCCGACTAGCGGGAGGCCACGAGCAGTACTTC.

The chain is built from TRBV6-5 and TRBJ1-2, with a weak D call TRBD1 (5 bases). Germline CDR1 MNHEY, CDR2 SVGAGI. V was trimmed by 0 bases and J by 14 bases, leaving 16 bases between them. The CDR3 sequence is 13 residues long. The CDR3 sequence: CASSYSGGAGMTF. For the CDR3, the DNA is TGTGCCAGCAGTTACTCGGGCGGGGCTGGAATGACCTTC.

The chain combines TRBV4-3 with TRBJ1-5, with 7 positions matching TRBD1. CDR3 length equals 16 residues. V shed 1 base, J shed 4 bases, and the junction held 7 bases outside the gene matches. Germline V lookup: CDR1 LGHNA, CDR2 YSLEER. CDR3 in amino acids: CASSQGFGTANQPQHF. The DNA of the CDR3 is TGCGCCAGCAGCCAAGGATTCGGGACAGCTAATCAGCCCCAGCATTTT.

The V and J genes are TRBV6-2 or TRBV6-3 and TRBJ1-1; no reliable D call. Germline lookup yields CDR1 MNHEY and CDR2 SVGEGT. Trimming removed 6 bases at V and 2 bases at J, with 13 bases between. The CDR3 totals 14 residues. DNA for the CDR3: TGTGCCAGCAGCCTCGGACTGCCAAACACTGAAGCTTTCTTT. Protein product: CASSLGLPNTEAFF.

This clone has more than one count but fewer than ten. At the DNA level, this CDR3 is encoded by other sequences in the same sample as well. The chain recombines TRBV7-2 with TRBJ1-3, with 8 bases identical to TRBD1. The CDR3 extends over 16 amino acids. The ends lost 5 bases at V and 0 bases at J; junction bases unmatched: 6. Germline loops: CDR1 SGHTA, CDR2 FQGNSA. CDR3 amino acids: CASSPRTGSSGNTIYF. CDR3 sequence (DNA): TGTGCCAGCAGCCCAAGGACAGGGAGCTCTGGAAACACCATATATTTT.

This clone was detected once. The V call is TRBV30, the J call TRBJ2-5; 11 nucleotides match TRBD2. The CDR3 has 15 amino acids. V shed 4 bases, J shed 2 bases, and the junction held 6 bases outside the gene matches. Germline CDR1 reads GTSNPN; CDR2 reads SVGIG (reference sequence). The CDR3 bases are TGTGCCTGGATTCTAGCGGGAGGACCTCAAGAGACCCAGTACTTC. It codes for CAWILAGGPQETQYF.

This clone has a handful of counts. The J gene is TRBJ1-3, the V gene TRBV28; tentative D call: TRBD1 (5 bases). Between the trimmed V and J ends, which lost 2 bases and 0 bases, there was a span of 8 bases. The CDR3 loop spans 15 amino acids. Germline V gene sequence: CDR1 MDHEN, CDR2 SYDVKM. The CDR3 loop is CASSLGAFSGNTIYF. DNA for the CDR3: TGTGCCAGCAGTTTAGGGGCCTTCTCTGGAAACACCATATATTTT.

V is TRBV13 and J is TRBJ1-6; D possibly corresponds to TRBD1 (5 bases). CDR3 size: 17 residues. In germline, CDR1 is PRHDT, CDR2 FYEKMQ (reference sequence). Trimming shortened V by 0 bases and J by 10 bases, and 19 bases separated the two germline ends. The CDR3 here is CASSLGIGGGPQSPLHF. The CDR3 DNA reads as TGTGCCAGCAGCTTAGGGATCGGGGGGGGACCTCAGTCACCCCTCCACTTT.

The chain has TRBV5-1 and TRBJ1-1; D gene uncertain. CDR3 length equals 14 residues. V shed 0 bases and J shed 4 bases, with 10 bases lying between them. CDR1 is SGHRS, CDR2 YFSETQ, per germline. CDR3 nucleotide sequence: TGCGCCAGCAGCTTGGGAGGGAGTAGCACTGAAGCTTTCTTT. This sequence encodes CASSLGGSSTEAFF.

DNA for the CDR3: TGCGCCACACGGGACTCTGGAACCACAGATACGCAGTATTTT. Amino acids: CATRDSGTTDTQYF. The chain has TRBV5-1 and TRBJ2-3, with D maybe TRBD2 (6 bases). V lost 9 bases and J lost 2, with 16 bases in between. Per the germline V gene, CDR1 is SGHRS and CDR2 is YFSETQ. This CDR3 comprises 14 residues.

The rearrangement uses TRBV28 and TRBJ1-4; D gene uncertain. The CDR3 is 12 amino acids. Between the trimmed V and J ends, which lost 7 bases and 5 bases, there was a span of 8 bases. Germline V gives CDR1 MDHEN, CDR2 SYDVKM. The CDR3 sequence is CASISQNEKLFF. In DNA form, the CDR3 reads TGTGCCAGCATAAGCCAAAATGAAAAACTGTTTTTT.

The chain joins TRBV5-1 to TRBJ1-5; D is possibly TRBD1 (6 bases). The V gene's germline CDR1 is SGHRS and CDR2 YFSETQ. The V end lost 3 bases, the J end lost 6 bases, and 13 bases lay between the germline ends. The CDR3 has 14 residues. The CDR3 is CASSSGQFGQPQHF. For the CDR3, the DNA is TGCGCCAGCAGCTCAGGACAGTTTGGTCAGCCCCAGCATTTT.

The chain is built from TRBV6-2 or TRBV6-3 and TRBJ2-1; 9 bases map to TRBD1. CDR3 length equals 19 residues. CDR1 and CDR2 from the germline V gene are MNHEY and SVGEGT. With 4 bases clipped from V and 8 bases from J, the junction kept 21 bases outside the gene matches. The DNA for the CDR3 is TGTGCCAGCAGTTTTCCCCGGGACAGGGACTATCACGGGGGACATGAGCAGTTCTTC. Its translation is CASSFPRDRDYHGGHEQFF.

This sequence joins TRBV5-6 and TRBJ2-3; D may be TRBD2 (6 bases). V was pared by 1 base and J by 6 bases, with 21 bases between. CDR3 size: 17 residues. Germline V gene lookup returns CDR1 SGHDT and CDR2 YYEEEE. The CDR3 DNA is TGTGCCAGCAGCTTGATCGGGGACTCAAACCATTTCGATACGCAGTATTTT. It encodes CASSLIGDSNHFDTQYF.

This sequence joins TRBV7-6 and TRBJ2-7; TRBD2 might be the D (7 bases). This CDR3 comprises 16 residues. V was cut by 4 bases and J by 7 bases, with 23 bases left in between. CDR1 is SGHVS, CDR2 FNYEAQ, per germline. This CDR3 reads CASSSHRSRGAGEQYF. CDR3 nucleotides: TGTGCCAGCAGCTCCCACAGGAGTCGGGGGGCAGGTGAGCAGTACTTC. The entire variable domain, with the rest obtained from reference TRBV7-6 and TRBJ2-7, is as follows: GAGVSQSPRYKVTKRGQDVALRCDPISGHVSLYWYRQALGQGPEFLTYFNYEAQQDKSGLPNDRFSAERPEGSISTLTIQRTEQRDSAMYRCASSSHRSRGAGEQYFGPGTRLTVT.

The gene calls are TRBV30 and TRBJ2-1; unclear D gene. The CDR3 sequence is 12 residues long. Trimming pared 1 base from V and 5 bases from J, leaving 6 bases between. The germline V gene encodes CDR1 GTSNPN and CDR2 SVGIG (reference sequence). The CDR3 nucleotides read TGTGCCTGGAGTGCCGGTAACAATGAGCAGTTCTTC. Protein sequence: CAWSAGNNEQFF.

The V gene is TRBV14, the J gene TRBJ1-1; weak D call: TRBD1 (5 bases). This CDR3 spans 13 amino acids. Germline assignment: CDR1 SGHDN and CDR2 FVKESK. V dropped 4 bases and J dropped 5 bases, with 11 bases sitting between them. The CDR3 region has the DNA TGTGCCAGCAGCCTAGGGGAGGCAACTGAAGCTTTCTTT. Translating it yields CASSLGEATEAFF. Based on the CDR3 plus reference TRBV14 and TRBJ1-1, the full variable domain is EAGVTQFPSHSVIEKGQTVTLRCDPISGHDNLYWYRRVMGKEIKFLLHFVKESKQDESGMPNNRFLAERTGGTYSTLKVQPAELEDSGVYFCASSLGEATEAFFGQGTRLTVV.

The chain couples TRBV27 to TRBJ1-2, with 7 bases aligning to TRBD1. The CDR3 contains 15 residues. J was trimmed by 2 bases and V by 4 bases; bases with no gene match: 7. The germline V gene has CDR1 MNHEY and CDR2 SMNVEV (reference sequence). Written as DNA, the CDR3 is TGTGCCAGCAGTTCGGGGGACAGAGCCAACTATGGCTACACCTTC. Translating it yields CASSSGDRANYGYTF.

CDR3 protein: CASSPGAYEQYF. As DNA, the CDR3 is TGTGCCAGCAGCCCAGGGGCCTACGAGCAGTACTTC. The rearrangement links TRBV5-6 to TRBJ2-7; D is possibly TRBD1 (6 bases). Trimming stripped 4 bases from V and 2 bases from J, with 7 bases between. There are 12 residues in the CDR3. Germline CDR1 reads SGHDT; CDR2 reads YYEEEE.

The chain uses TRBV7-9 and TRBJ1-2; 7 nucleotides align to TRBD1. The trim removed 4 bases at V and 3 bases at J, leaving 5 bases unmatched. In germline, CDR1 is SEHNR, CDR2 FQNEAQ (reference sequence). The CDR3 spans 14 residues. DNA of the CDR3: TGTGCCAGCAGCTCCACAGGGGAGGACTATGGCTACACCTTC. Protein: CASSSTGEDYGYTF.

J is TRBJ2-5 and V is TRBV24-1; 7 bases agree with TRBD1. The CDR3 runs 16 residues. Trimming cost V 5 bases and J 3 bases; bases outside gene matches: 11. Germline-derived CDR1 and CDR2 are KGHDR and SFDVKD. CDR3: CATSASGTENEETQYF. In DNA, the CDR3 is TGTGCCACCAGTGCGTCCGGGACAGAGAACGAAGAGACCCAGTACTTC.

The CDR3 region is CASSLSASGSTNEQFF. CDR3 coding DNA: TGTGCCAGCAGTTTATCAGCTAGCGGGAGTACCAATGAGCAGTTCTTC. This sequence joins TRBV27 and TRBJ2-1; 10 bases agree with TRBD2. The germline CDR1 and CDR2 sequences are MNHEY and SMNVEV (reference sequence). V was pared by 0 bases and J by 6 bases, with 5 bases of the junction left unmatched. CDR3 size: 16 residues.

The chain couples TRBV5-6 to TRBJ2-7; the D is unclear. Looked up from germline, CDR1 is SGHDT and CDR2 is YYEEEE. Between the trimmed V and J ends, which lost 5 bases and 0 bases, there was a span of 9 bases. There are 13 residues in the CDR3. The CDR3 coding sequence is TGTGCCAGCAGTGCGAGCGTCTCCTACGAGCAGTACTTC. Translated, it gives CASSASVSYEQYF.

This chain joins TRBV6-6 and TRBJ2-7; TRBD2 matches at 7 bases. The CDR3 length is 15 residues. Unmatched junction bases numbered 4, after V lost 0 bases and J lost 2 bases. The germline gives CDR1 MNHNY, CDR2 SVGAGI (reference sequence). In DNA, the CDR3 is TGTGCCAGCAGTTACTCACCTAGCGGCGCCTACGAGCAGTACTTC. It yields the protein CASSYSPSGAYEQYF.

J is TRBJ1-2 and V is TRBV7-8; TRBD1 agrees at 9 bases. The junction had 2 bases not matched to a gene; V was cut back by 4 bases and J by 2 bases. The CDR3 has 14 amino acids. Germline V gives CDR1 SGHVS, CDR2 FQNEAQ. The CDR3 DNA reads TGTGCCAGCAGCTACGGGACAGGGAACTATGGCTACACCTTC. Translating it yields CASSYGTGNYGYTF.

The rearrangement links TRBV7-8 to TRBJ2-7, with D possibly TRBD2 on 6 matching bases. The CDR3 loop spans 13 amino acids. V dropped 1 base and J dropped 6 bases, with 10 bases sitting between them. The germline CDR1 and CDR2 sequences are SGHVS and FQNEAQ. CDR3 sequence: CASSLVWDSEQYF. Here the CDR3 DNA reads TGTGCCAGCAGCTTAGTATGGGACTCCGAGCAGTACTTC.

The rearrangement links TRBV4-2 to TRBJ1-5; D perhaps matches TRBD1 (6 bases). The CDR3 is 15 amino acids. Germline V gene sequence: CDR1 LGHNA, CDR2 YNFKEQ. V was shortened by 0 bases and J by 11 bases, with 17 bases between the two germline ends. CDR3 sequence reads: CASSQEDNRALAQHF. In DNA, the CDR3 is TGTGCCAGCAGCCAAGAGGATAACAGGGCGCTGGCCCAGCATTTT.

This chain uses TRBV7-9 with TRBJ2-6; 10 bases agree with TRBD1. The trim removed 3 bases at V and 0 bases at J, leaving 2 bases unmatched. From germline, CDR1 is SEHNR and CDR2 FQNEAQ (reference sequence). The CDR3 length is 17 residues. Here the CDR3 DNA reads TGTGCCAGCAGCTTGACAGGGGGCCCCTCTGGGGCCAACGTCCTGACTTTC. Amino acid sequence: CASSLTGGPSGANVLTF.

The rearrangement links TRBV5-8 to TRBJ1-2; D gene ambiguous. The CDR3 has 13 residues. Trimming cost V 4 bases and J 3 bases, with 10 bases left between them. Germline V gives CDR1 SGHTS, CDR2 YDEGEE. The CDR3 protein is CASSQDGYYGYTF. The CDR3 DNA follows: TGTGCCAGCAGCCAAGACGGGTACTATGGCTACACCTTC.